This TCR beta chain was captured in a study of lung T cells in sarcoidosis with Löfgren's syndrome. Whole-study context: Analyses focused on Löfgren's syndrome patients. Overall study findings and caveats: Versus controls, Löfgren's syndrome patients reportedly showed TRAV12-1 and TRBV2 as most expanded. Multiple Löfgren's syndrome patients reportedly shared TRAV12-1 and TRBV2 CDR3 motifs.

This clonotype came up many times. Its antigen is unknown. TCRdb fed the reads into MiXCR, producing one record per CDR3 protein. The repertoire holds about 63,000 distinct CDR3 sequences, with 21% as singletons. The J segment lost 9 bases and the V segment lost 0 bases, leaving 7 bases of the junction unmatched. The CDR3 sequence is 15 residues long. Germline V gene sequence: CDR1 DFQATT, CDR2 SNEGSKA (reference sequence). The receptor was derived from a human donor with sarcoidosis (Löfgren's syndrome or another form), or a control subject (not recorded which). This chain joins TRBV20-1 and TRBJ2-1, with 11 bases fitting TRBD1. What was sequenced was CD4+ T cells from PBMCs. Here the CDR3 reads CSAREHRTGGSEQFF. The DNA for the CDR3 is TGCAGTGCTAGAGAACATCGGACAGGGGGCAGTGAGCAGTTCTTC.